This T cell receptor (beta chain) was captured by sequencing in a study of regulatory T cells in long-lasting Graves disease. General observations from the study: A reduction in accuracy may have resulted from the small sample size. With persistent disease, TRBV28, TRBJ1-2 and TRBJ2-5 were the favored segments.

Assembly of TCR beta libraries relied on iRepertoire HTBI primers together with Arm-PCR of CDR3 regions. From the multiplex PCR reads, TCRdb called clonotypes with MiXCR, one entry per CDR3 protein. This sample yields 400,000 to 500,000 distinct CDR3 sequences, of which around a fifth are seen a single time; around 13% belongs to the top ten. Concerning this clonotype: What it binds is not known. One base away lies a much larger clone, so this may be a sequencing read error. The conserved phenylalanine or tryptophan normally closing the CDR3 is absent here, so this likely arose from a read error.

Indicated time point: persistent/refractory GD, antithyroid drugs over 5 years with positive TRAb. PBMC-extracted RNA yielded the TCR library. Blood from the periphery, around 9 milliliters in all, was drawn into EDTA tubes. In germline, CDR1 is SGHTS, CDR2 YDEGEE. There are 14 residues in the CDR3. The V and J ends lost 3 bases and 5 bases respectively, with 14 bases between them. The receptor's source is a female donor with Graves disease. The sample consisted of peripheral blood mononuclear cells (PBMCs), taken when the disease was refractory, from a patient treated with antithyroid drugs. The rearrangement joins TRBV5-8 to TRBJ2-5, with no clear D. The CDR3 region is CASSSRPALETQYV. The DNA for the CDR3 is TGTGCCAGCAGCTCCCGTCCCGCGCTGGAGACCCAGTACGTC.